This T cell receptor (beta chain) was sequenced during a study of somatic mutations in cytotoxic T cells in rheumatoid arthritis. Overall study context: Flow-sorting brought some V beta antibody-stained T-cell populations to nearly 100% purity, V beta1+ cells sequenced for TCRB among them. General study points: The study found no significant difference in CD8+ T-cell clonality between rheumatoid arthritis patients and age-matched healthy controls. Among fewer than 75 patients, 7 or 8 showed a largest CD8+ clone that surpassed 20% of CD8+ cells. Healthy controls showed no age-related rise in CD8+ clonality, whereas rheumatoid arthritis patients did.

Generated by immunoSEQ multiplex PCR, the TCRdb table keeps only in-frame clones and is missing some. The table has 25,000 to 30,000 clones, around 80% seen once. As for this clone: Its antigen is unknown.

The CDR3 totals 21 residues. Germline assignment: CDR1 MRHNA and CDR2 SNTAGT. V trimming: 0 bases; J trimming: 1 base; junction bases outside the gene matches: 20. This clonotype was obtained from a man aged 50 to 60 in good health. The chain joins TRBV6-4 to TRBJ2-7, with 8 bases fitting TRBD1. Source material: CD8+ T cells sorted from blood. CDR3 loop: CASSDSSNRSFDRGKSYEQYF. The CDR3 DNA reads TGTGCCAGCAGTGACTCGTCCAATCGTTCCTTCGACAGGGGTAAGTCCTACGAGCAGTACTTC.